This T cell receptor beta chain was identified during a study of cytomegalovirus exposure and HLA in healthy donors. The V gene end was trimmed by 7 bases and the J gene end by 4 bases; junction bases not matched to a gene: 6. Germline V gene sequence: CDR1 SQVTM, CDR2 ANQGSEA. The CDR3 is 13 residues long. The PCR had 60 Vbeta and 13 Jbeta primers. Profiled with immunoSEQ multiplex PCR; TCRdb holds only in-frame clones, not every one. The table records 60,000 to 65,000 clones, about 72% of them present only once. The clonotype originates from a man aged 45-65 years in good health and CMV-seropositive. V and J are TRBV29-1 and TRBJ1-5; 8 bases are a match to TRBD1. Material for sequencing was PBMCs. The CDR3 here is CSAGTGGNQPQHF. CDR3 DNA sequence: TGCAGCGCCGGGACAGGAGGGAATCAGCCCCAGCATTTT. The full variable domain, with the rest looked up from reference TRBV29-1 and TRBJ1-5, is SAVISQKPSRDICQRGTSLTIQCQVDSQVTMMFWYRQQPGQSLTLIATANQGSEATYESGFVIDKFPISRPNLTFSTLTVSNMSPEDSSIYLCSAGTGGNQPQHFGDGTRLSIL.